A single sample gave rise to the 24 T cell receptor beta chains below, sequenced in a study of human T cells and chemical hapten exposure. TCRdb processed the RACE reads anew with MiXCR; each CDR3 protein has one entry. The sample has roughly 14,000 distinct CDR3 sequences; about 17% are singletons. As for time point: patch test 1, 2 weeks after DPC sensitization. This sample's treatment: therapeutic diphenylcyclopropenone sensitization with weekly scalp DPC. The material sequenced was whole blood, taken in connection with sensitization to the hapten diphenylcyclopropenone (DPC). These receptor sequences come from a woman in her 30s with alopecia areata. Some clones in this sample may be carry-over from other donors' samples.

The chain is built from TRBV7-9 and TRBJ1-4; D unresolved. The germline V gene has CDR1 SEHNR and CDR2 FQNEAQ (reference sequence). This CDR3 has 14 amino acids. Trimming stripped 4 bases from V and 4 bases from J, with 10 bases between. CDR3 sequence: CASSSAGVNEKLFF. The CDR3 nucleotides are TGTGCCAGCAGCTCCGCCGGGGTTAATGAAAAACTGTTTTTT.

By sample fraction, this clonotype is medium-sized. The chain combines TRBV27 with TRBJ2-1; D gene unclear. Looked up from germline, CDR1 is MNHEY and CDR2 is SMNVEV (reference sequence). V was clipped by 7 bases and J by 4 bases, with 14 bases between them. CDR3 length equals 14 residues. The CDR3 nucleotides read TGTGCCAGCATTCCCGGGCTGGGGTACAATGAGCAGTTCTTC. It yields the protein CASIPGLGYNEQFF.

By share, this clonotype counts as medium-sized. This chain's CDR3 is CSARGATGHTEAFF. The DNA of the CDR3 is TGCAGTGCTAGAGGGGCAACAGGGCACACTGAAGCTTTCTTT. This sequence joins TRBV20-1 and TRBJ1-1; possible D gene TRBD1, 6 bases. Trimming stripped 1 base from V and 3 bases from J, with 12 bases between. CDR1 and CDR2 from the germline V gene are DFQATT and SNEGSKA (reference sequence). The CDR3 runs to 14 residues.

This clonotype was counted many times. The chain employs TRBV20-1 and TRBJ2-1; the match to TRBD2 covers 9 bases. V shed 3 bases and J 7 bases; nucleotides not matched to a gene: 13. CDR3 length: 16 residues. Germline assignment: CDR1 DFQATT and CDR2 SNEGSKA (reference sequence). The CDR3 is CSASRFGSGSRNEQFF. CDR3 in DNA: TGCAGTGCTAGTCGTTTTGGTAGCGGGAGTAGGAATGAGCAGTTCTTC.

The chain recombines TRBV12-3 or TRBV12-4 with TRBJ2-3; 9 positions agree with TRBD1. V lost 5 bases, J lost 3 bases, and 12 bases stayed unmatched. The CDR3 length is 17 residues. CDR3: CASSLPFGTGLTDTQYF. CDR3 sequence (DNA): TGTGCCAGCAGTCTACCCTTCGGGACAGGGCTGACAGATACGCAGTATTTT.

In this sample, this clonotype turned up many times. V is TRBV11-3 and J is TRBJ2-1, with TRBD2 matching 12 bases. The germline V gene has CDR1 SGHNT and CDR2 YENEEA. The CDR3 runs 17 residues. The V gene end was trimmed by 5 bases and the J gene end by 2 bases; junction bases not matched to a gene: 7. CDR3 loop: CASSQTSGRIPYNEQFF. The CDR3 DNA sequence: TGTGCCAGCAGCCAGACTAGCGGGAGAATACCCTACAATGAGCAGTTCTTC.

The genes are TRBV20-1 and TRBJ2-3; a weak D match, TRBD1 (5 bases). There are 14 residues in the CDR3. Trimming took 1 base from V and 3 from J, leaving 11 bases between them. Per the germline V gene, CDR1 is DFQATT and CDR2 is SNEGSKA (reference sequence). The CDR3 sequence is CSARANRQTDTQYF. The CDR3 DNA reads as TGCAGTGCTAGAGCCAATAGACAGACAGATACGCAGTATTTT.

The chain has TRBV9 and TRBJ1-2; 7 bases match TRBD1. Trimming removed 4 bases from V and 1 base from J; junction bases left unmatched: 7. Germline V gene data show CDR1 as SGDLS and CDR2 as YYNGEE. The CDR3 consists of 15 residues. This chain's CDR3 is CASSFTGDVNYGYTF. The CDR3 nucleotides are TGTGCCAGCAGCTTTACAGGGGACGTTAACTATGGCTACACCTTC.

V gene TRBV18 combines with J gene TRBJ2-1, with D maybe TRBD1 (6 bases). V shed 3 bases and J shed 12 bases, with 9 bases lying between them. CDR1 is KGHSH and CDR2 is LQKENI in the germline V gene. The CDR3 runs to 11 residues. This chain's CDR3 is CASSPDSRQFF. The CDR3 coding sequence is TGTGCCAGCTCACCGGACAGCAGGCAGTTCTTC. Based on the CDR3 plus reference TRBV18 and TRBJ2-1, the full variable domain is NAGVMQNPRHLVRRRGQEARLRCSPMKGHSHVYWYRQLPEEGLKFMVYLQKENIIDESGMPKERFSAEFPKEGPSILRIQQVVRGDSAAYFCASSPDSRQFFGPGTRLTVL.

This clonotype was observed once. V and J are TRBV20-1 and TRBJ2-3, with D maybe TRBD2 (5 bases). CDR3 size: 14 residues. Germline V lookup: CDR1 DFQATT, CDR2 SNEGSKA (reference sequence). V gave up 6 bases and J gave up 1 base, with 14 bases separating them. CDR3 in DNA: TGCAGTGCCCTAGCAATAGTCGGCACAGATACGCAGTATTTT. Protein: CSALAIVGTDTQYF.

This clonotype was seen at least ten times. The chain is built from TRBV6-1 and TRBJ2-1; no firm D call. Germline loops: CDR1 MNHNS, CDR2 SASEGT. The CDR3 has 13 amino acids. V was trimmed by 2 bases and J by 14 bases, leaving 16 bases between them. CDR3 loop: CASSEPGHSREFF. CDR3 coding DNA: TGTGCCAGCAGTGAACCTGGCCATTCCCGGGAGTTCTTC.

This clonotype appeared many times. The chain couples TRBV7-8 to TRBJ2-3; weak D call: TRBD2 (7 bases). The CDR3 is made up of 14 amino acids. Trimming stripped 5 bases from V and 5 bases from J, with 14 bases between. In germline, CDR1 is SGHVS, CDR2 FQNEAQ. This chain's CDR3 is CASSRRGGLDTQYF. CDR3 nucleotides: TGTGCCAGCAGCCGGAGGGGGGGCCTAGATACGCAGTATTTT.

This clonotype showed up many times. The chain is built from TRBV12-3 or TRBV12-4 and TRBJ2-1, with 10 bases fitting TRBD1. The CDR3 runs 16 residues. J lost 8 bases, V lost 6 bases, and 13 bases had no gene match. CDR3 nucleotide sequence: TGTGCCAGCAGACCCGGTGGGACAGGGGTTGGCGATGAGCAGTTCTTC. Translating gives CASRPGGTGVGDEQFF.

This clonotype has at least ten counts. V is TRBV5-1 and J is TRBJ2-1; D remains unclear. The length of the CDR3 is 12 residues. Trimming took off 4 bases at V and 9 bases at J, with 11 bases between the two ends. Per the germline V gene, CDR1 is SGHRS and CDR2 is YFSETQ. The CDR3 bases are TGCGCCAGCAGCGAGTTGGATGGTGAGCAGTTCTTC. This gives the protein CASSELDGEQFF.

V is TRBV5-1 and J is TRBJ1-4; tentative D call: TRBD1 (5 bases). The length of the CDR3 is 15 residues. Per germline, CDR1 SGHRS and CDR2 YFSETQ. V was pared by 4 bases and J by 5 bases, with 15 bases between. This CDR3 is CASSSNDRGNEKLFF. The CDR3 DNA is TGCGCCAGCAGCAGTAACGACAGAGGGAATGAAAAACTGTTTTTT.

This clonotype was recorded at least ten times. The V and J genes are TRBV10-3 and TRBJ2-7; 16 bases align to TRBD2. From germline, CDR1 is ENHRY and CDR2 SYGVKD. V gave up 4 bases and J gave up 3 bases; unmatched junction bases: 9. The CDR3 length is 18 residues. The CDR3 region has the DNA TGTGCCATCAGTGCCTCGGGACTAGCGGGAGGGAAGAGCTACGAGCAGTACGTC. It is translated as CAISASGLAGGKSYEQYV.

In its sample, this clonotype ranks as medium-sized (0.01 to 0.1%). The J gene is TRBJ1-1, the V gene TRBV10-3; D not resolved. Trimming cost V 0 bases and J 4 bases, with 9 bases left between them. CDR1 and CDR2 from the germline V gene are ENHRY and SYGVKD. This CDR3 region has 14 residues. The CDR3 bases are TGTGCCATCAGTGAGTCGACTCGGAGCACTGAAGCTTTCTTT. Translated: CAISESTRSTEAFF.

In its sample, this clonotype ranks as medium-sized. The chain employs TRBV10-1 and TRBJ2-7, with D possibly matching TRBD1 (6 bases). The CDR3 is 14 residues long. CDR1 is WNHNN and CDR2 is SYGVQD in the germline V gene (reference sequence). Trimming left V 3 bases short and J 2 bases short, with 11 bases between. CDR3 coding DNA: TGCGCCAGCAGTGAAGGTCCAGGGGCCTACGAGCAGTACTTC. Translated, it gives CASSEGPGAYEQYF.

This clonotype appeared many times. This chain uses TRBV20-1 with TRBJ2-3; TRBD1 is a possible D gene (6 bases). This CDR3 has 14 residues. V gave up 7 bases and J gave up 4 bases, with 18 bases separating them. Germline V gives CDR1 DFQATT, CDR2 SNEGSKA (reference sequence). The CDR3 loop reads CSGEKQGRSDTQYF. CDR3 sequence (DNA): TGCAGTGGGGAAAAACAGGGAAGGTCAGATACGCAGTATTTT.

The chain employs TRBV6-2 or TRBV6-3 and TRBJ2-3, with 8 positions matching TRBD1. Germline V gene lookup returns CDR1 MNHEY and CDR2 SVGEGT. There are 15 residues in the CDR3. J was trimmed by 5 bases and V by 6 bases; bases with no gene match: 10. CDR3 sequence (DNA): TGTGCCAGCAGCAGCACCGGACAGGGTAAAGATACGCAGTATTTT. Translated, it gives CASSSTGQGKDTQYF.

This clonotype is labeled as medium-sized (0.01 to 0.1%). The rearrangement uses TRBV10-1 and TRBJ1-4; TRBD1 matches 10 bases. CDR3 length: 15 amino acids. The ends lost 5 bases at V and 7 bases at J; junction bases unmatched: 7. Germline V CDR1 and CDR2: WNHNN, SYGVQD (reference sequence). The CDR3 region has the DNA TGCGCCAGCAGTTTTAAGGACAGGGGGGGTGAAAAACTGTTTTTT. Protein: CASSFKDRGGEKLFF.

The chain joins TRBV11-2 to TRBJ2-7; 7 positions agree with TRBD2. J was trimmed by 0 bases and V by 8 bases; bases with no gene match: 7. Germline V gene data show CDR1 as SGHAT and CDR2 as FQNNGV. CDR3 length equals 14 residues. CDR3 residues: CASFLGTNSYEQYF. The CDR3 DNA sequence: TGTGCCAGCTTTCTAGGGACTAACTCCTACGAGCAGTACTTC. The full variable domain, rest sourced from reference TRBV11-2 and TRBJ2-7, is EAGVAQSPRYKIIEKRQSVAFWCNPISGHATLYWYQQILGQGPKLLIQFQNNGVVDDSQLPKDRFSAERLKGVDSTLKIQPAKLEDSAVYLCASFLGTNSYEQYFGPGTRLTVT.

This chain connects TRBV7-2 to TRBJ1-1; a possible D gene is TRBD1 (5 bases). Trimming pared 2 bases from V and 5 bases from J, leaving 12 bases between. This CDR3 is built from 14 residues. Germline CDR1 reads SGHTA; CDR2 reads FQGNSA. The CDR3: CASSLRWGETEAFF. The CDR3 DNA follows: TGTGCCAGCAGCTTACGGTGGGGGGAAACTGAAGCTTTCTTT.

This clonotype has a handful of counts. The rearrangement uses TRBV12-3 or TRBV12-4 and TRBJ2-1; D is perhaps TRBD1 or TRBD2 (5 bases each). The V end was cut by 2 bases, the J end by 7 bases, with 15 bases between. This CDR3 region has 15 residues. The CDR3 region is CASSLMAGWGNEQFF. For the CDR3, the DNA is TGTGCCAGCAGTTTAATGGCAGGGTGGGGGAATGAGCAGTTCTTC.